Described below is a single T cell receptor beta chain sequence and its context. The antigen is undetermined. It was version v3.0 of the immunoSEQ assay that was run at survey level. Sequenced by immunoSEQ multiplex PCR; TCRdb stores in-frame clones only, minus some. The sample records 20,000 to 25,000 clones, approximately 88% being singletons. The data belong to a study of long-term antiretroviral therapy in people with HIV. CDR1 is MNHEY and CDR2 is SVGAGI in the germline V gene. The CDR3 covers 14 residues. The V end lost 4 bases, the J end lost 5 bases, and 14 bases lay between the germline ends. Broader study findings: The study lacked data on ART adherence, viral resistance or therapy changes. Clonotypes expanded prior to ART showed repertoire dominance at all sampled time points. Dating from about 2004 to 2018, the blood was possibly obtained under older ART regimens.

This TCR came from a woman in her 40s with HIV. The source was unsorted PBMCs, collected 1.2 years after starting antiretroviral therapy. The gene calls are TRBV6-5 and TRBJ1-1; the D gene is possibly TRBD1 (6 bases). CDR3 sequence (DNA): TGTGCCAGCAGTTTGGGGGGGCGGGAGACTGAAGCTTTCTTT. It codes for CASSLGGRETEAFF.